Below, one T cell receptor (beta chain) is given with its context. These data are taken from a study of blood T cell repertoires in COVID-19. Study at large: Material from acute and convalescent COVID-19 was sourced from the United States, Italy and Spain. T cells, B-cell-depleted T cells, or PBMCs provided the cDNA or gDNA that served as material.

Per the original methods: Reference gene primer amplification gave estimated nucleated cell counts. Clones were read by immunoSEQ multiplex PCR, and TCRdb kept only the in-frame ones, dropping some. Clonal size and the V and J genes are those of that table, whereas D and trimming came from the DNA. This table has about 150,000 clones, around nine tenths appearing once. This CDR3 region has 17 residues. V lost 1 base, J lost 2 bases, and 10 bases stayed unmatched. Germline-derived CDR1 and CDR2 are SGHTA and FQGNSA. The chain joins TRBV7-2 to TRBJ1-1; 7 bases are a match to TRBD1. The specimen was peripheral blood. This TCR was sampled from a woman aged 45-65 years with active or convalescent COVID-19. In nucleotides, the CDR3 is TGTGCCAGCAGCTTAGATTTTAGGGACAGATTTAACACTGAAGCTTTCTTT. Protein sequence: CASSLDFRDRFNTEAFF.